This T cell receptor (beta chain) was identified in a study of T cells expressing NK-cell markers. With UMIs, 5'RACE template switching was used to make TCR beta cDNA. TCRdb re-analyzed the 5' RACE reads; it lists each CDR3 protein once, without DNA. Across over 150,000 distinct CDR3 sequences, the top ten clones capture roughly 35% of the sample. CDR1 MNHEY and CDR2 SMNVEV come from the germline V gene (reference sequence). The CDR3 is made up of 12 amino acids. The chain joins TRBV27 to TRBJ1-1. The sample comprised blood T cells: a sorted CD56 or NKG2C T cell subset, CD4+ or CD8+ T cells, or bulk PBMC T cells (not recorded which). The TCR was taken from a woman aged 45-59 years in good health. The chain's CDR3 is CATWRGGTEAFF.